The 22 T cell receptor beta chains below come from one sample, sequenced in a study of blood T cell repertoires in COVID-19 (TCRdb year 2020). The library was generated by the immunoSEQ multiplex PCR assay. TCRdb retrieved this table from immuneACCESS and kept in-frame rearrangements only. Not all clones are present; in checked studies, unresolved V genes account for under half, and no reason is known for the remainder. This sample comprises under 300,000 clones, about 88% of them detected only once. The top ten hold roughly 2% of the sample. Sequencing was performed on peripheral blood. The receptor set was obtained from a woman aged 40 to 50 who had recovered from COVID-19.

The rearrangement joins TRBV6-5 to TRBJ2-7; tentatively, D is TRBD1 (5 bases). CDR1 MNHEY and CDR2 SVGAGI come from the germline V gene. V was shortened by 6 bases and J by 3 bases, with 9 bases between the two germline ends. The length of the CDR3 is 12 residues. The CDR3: CASRTDLYEQYF. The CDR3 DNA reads TGTGCCAGCAGGACAGATCTCTACGAGCAGTACTTC.

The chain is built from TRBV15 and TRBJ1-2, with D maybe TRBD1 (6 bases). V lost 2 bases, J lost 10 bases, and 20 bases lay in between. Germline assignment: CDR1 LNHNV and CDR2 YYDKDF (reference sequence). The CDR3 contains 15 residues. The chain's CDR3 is CATSRTGRGLMDYTF. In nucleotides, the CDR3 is TGTGCCACCAGCAGAACAGGGAGGGGACTTATGGACTACACCTTC.

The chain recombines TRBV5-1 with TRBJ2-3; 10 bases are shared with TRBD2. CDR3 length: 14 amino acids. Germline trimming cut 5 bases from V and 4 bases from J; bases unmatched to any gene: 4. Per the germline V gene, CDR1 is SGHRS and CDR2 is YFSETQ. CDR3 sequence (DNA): TGCGCCAGCAGGCGGAGCGGGGGGGCAGATACGCAGTATTTT. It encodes CASRRSGGADTQYF.

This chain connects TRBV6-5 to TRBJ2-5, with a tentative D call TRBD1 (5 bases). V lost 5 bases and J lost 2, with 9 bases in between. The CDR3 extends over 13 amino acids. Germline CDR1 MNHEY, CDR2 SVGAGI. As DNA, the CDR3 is TGTGCCAGCAGTCACAGGAGACAAGAGACCCAGTACTTC. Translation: CASSHRRQETQYF.

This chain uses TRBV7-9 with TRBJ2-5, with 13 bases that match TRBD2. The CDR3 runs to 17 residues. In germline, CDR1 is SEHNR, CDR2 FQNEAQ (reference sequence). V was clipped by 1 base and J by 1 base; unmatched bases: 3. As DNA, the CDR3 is TGTGCCAGCAGCTTAGGACTAGCGGGGGGACTCCAAGAGACCCAGTACTTC. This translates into CASSLGLAGGLQETQYF.

The CDR3 DNA sequence: TGTGCCAGCAGACCAGGGGGCACGAACACCGGGGAGCTGTTTTTT. This encodes CASRPGGTNTGELFF. This chain connects TRBV5-4 to TRBJ2-2; TRBD1 matches 8 bases. This CDR3 spans 15 amino acids. The V segment lost 5 bases and the J segment 0 bases; nucleotides outside the gene matches: 3. Germline assignment: CDR1 SGHNT and CDR2 YYREEE (reference sequence). Looking up the rest from reference TRBV5-4 and TRBJ2-2 gives the full variable domain: ETGVTQSPTHLIKTRGQQVTLRCSSQSGHNTVSWYQQALGQGPQFIFQYYREEENGRGNFPPRFSGLQFPNYSSELNVNALELDDSALYLCASRPGGTNTGELFFGEGSRLTVL.

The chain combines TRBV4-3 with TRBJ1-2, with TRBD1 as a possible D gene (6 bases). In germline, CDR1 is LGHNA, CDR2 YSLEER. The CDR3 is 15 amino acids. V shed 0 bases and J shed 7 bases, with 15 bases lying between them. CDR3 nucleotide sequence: TGCGCCAGCAGCCAAGATCGTGGGGGCGCGTTTGGCTACACCTTC. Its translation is CASSQDRGGAFGYTF.

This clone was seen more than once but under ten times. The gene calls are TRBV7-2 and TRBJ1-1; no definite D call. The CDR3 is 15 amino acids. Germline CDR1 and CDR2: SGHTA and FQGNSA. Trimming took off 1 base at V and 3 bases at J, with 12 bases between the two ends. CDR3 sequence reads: CASSLENQVYTEAFF. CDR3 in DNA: TGTGCCAGCAGCTTAGAGAATCAGGTTTACACTGAAGCTTTCTTT.

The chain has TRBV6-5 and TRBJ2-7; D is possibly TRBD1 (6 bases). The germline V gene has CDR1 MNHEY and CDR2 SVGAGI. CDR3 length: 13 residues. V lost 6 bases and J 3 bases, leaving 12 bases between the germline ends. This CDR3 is CASSDGQFYEQYF. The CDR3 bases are TGTGCCAGCAGCGACGGACAGTTCTACGAGCAGTACTTC.

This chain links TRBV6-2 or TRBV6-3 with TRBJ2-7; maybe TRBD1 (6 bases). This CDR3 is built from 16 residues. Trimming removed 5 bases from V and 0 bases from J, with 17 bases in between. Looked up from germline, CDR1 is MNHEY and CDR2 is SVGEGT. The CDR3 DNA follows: TGTGCCAGCAGTCCCGCAGGGGTTACCGCCTCCTACGAGCAGTACTTC. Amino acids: CASSPAGVTASYEQYF.

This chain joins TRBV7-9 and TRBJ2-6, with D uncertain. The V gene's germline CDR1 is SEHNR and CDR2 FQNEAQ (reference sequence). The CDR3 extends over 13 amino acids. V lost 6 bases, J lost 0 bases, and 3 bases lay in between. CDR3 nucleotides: TGTGCCAGCAGTCGCTCTGGGGCCAACGTCCTGACTTTC. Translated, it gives CASSRSGANVLTF.

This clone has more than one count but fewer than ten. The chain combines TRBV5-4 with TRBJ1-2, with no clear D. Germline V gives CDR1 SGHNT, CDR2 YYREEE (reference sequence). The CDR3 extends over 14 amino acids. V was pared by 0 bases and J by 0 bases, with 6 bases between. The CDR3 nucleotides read TGTGCCAGCAGCTTGGACAGCACTAACTATGGCTACACCTTC. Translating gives CASSLDSTNYGYTF. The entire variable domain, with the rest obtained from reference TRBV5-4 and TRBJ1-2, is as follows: ETGVTQSPTHLIKTRGQQVTLRCSSQSGHNTVSWYQQALGQGPQFIFQYYREEENGRGNFPPRFSGLQFPNYSSELNVNALELDDSALYLCASSLDSTNYGYTFGSGTRLTVV.

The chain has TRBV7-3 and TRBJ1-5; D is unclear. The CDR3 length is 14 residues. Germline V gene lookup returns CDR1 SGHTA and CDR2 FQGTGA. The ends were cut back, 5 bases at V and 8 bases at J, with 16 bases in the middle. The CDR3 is CASSPGSSVEPQHF. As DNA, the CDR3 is TGTGCCAGCAGCCCCGGGTCCTCGGTGGAGCCCCAGCATTTT. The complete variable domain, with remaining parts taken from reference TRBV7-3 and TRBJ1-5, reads GAGVSQTPSNKVTEKGKYVELRCDPISGHTALYWYRQSLGQGPEFLIYFQGTGAADDSGLPNDRFFAVRPEGSVSTLKIQRTERGDSAVYLCASSPGSSVEPQHFGDGTRLSIL.

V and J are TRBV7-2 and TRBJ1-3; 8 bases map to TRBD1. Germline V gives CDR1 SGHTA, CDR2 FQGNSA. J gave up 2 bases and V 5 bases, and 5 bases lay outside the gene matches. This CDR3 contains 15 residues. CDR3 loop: CASSPTGVTGNTIYF. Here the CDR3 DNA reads TGTGCCAGCAGCCCGACAGGGGTTACTGGAAACACCATATATTTT.

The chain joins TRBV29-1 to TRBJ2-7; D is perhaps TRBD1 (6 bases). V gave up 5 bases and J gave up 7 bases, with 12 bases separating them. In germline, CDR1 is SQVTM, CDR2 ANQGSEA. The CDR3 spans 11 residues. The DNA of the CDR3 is TGCAGCGTTACAGGGTTAGGGGAGCAGTACTTC. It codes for CSVTGLGEQYF.

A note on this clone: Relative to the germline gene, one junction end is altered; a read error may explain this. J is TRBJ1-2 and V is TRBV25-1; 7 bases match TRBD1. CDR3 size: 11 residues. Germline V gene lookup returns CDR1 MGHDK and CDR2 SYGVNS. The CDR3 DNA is TGTGCCAGCAGTGAGGCGACAGGGCAGTCCTTC. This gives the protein CASSEATGQSF.

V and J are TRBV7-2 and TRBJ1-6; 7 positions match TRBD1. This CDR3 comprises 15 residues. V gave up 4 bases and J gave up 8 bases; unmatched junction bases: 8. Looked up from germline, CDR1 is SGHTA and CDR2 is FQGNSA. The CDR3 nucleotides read TGTGCCAGCAGCTCCCGAACAGGGGATTATTCACCCCTCCACTTT. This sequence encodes CASSSRTGDYSPLHF.

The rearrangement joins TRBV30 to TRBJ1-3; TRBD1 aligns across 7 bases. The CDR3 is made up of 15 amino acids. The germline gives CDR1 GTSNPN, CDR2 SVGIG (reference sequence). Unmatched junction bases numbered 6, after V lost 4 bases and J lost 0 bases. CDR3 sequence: CAWTRQGPSGNTIYF. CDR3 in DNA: TGTGCCTGGACTCGACAGGGCCCCTCTGGAAACACCATATATTTT.

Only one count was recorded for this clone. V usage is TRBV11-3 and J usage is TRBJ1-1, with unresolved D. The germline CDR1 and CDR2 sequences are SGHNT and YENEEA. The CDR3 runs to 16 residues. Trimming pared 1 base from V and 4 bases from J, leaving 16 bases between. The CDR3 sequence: CASSLGVGGYGTEAFF. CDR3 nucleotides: TGTGCCAGCAGCTTAGGAGTGGGAGGGTACGGCACTGAAGCTTTCTTT.

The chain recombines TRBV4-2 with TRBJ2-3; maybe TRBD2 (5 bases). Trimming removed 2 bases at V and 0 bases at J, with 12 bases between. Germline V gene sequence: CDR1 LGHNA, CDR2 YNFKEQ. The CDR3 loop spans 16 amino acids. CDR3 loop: CASSQRGQISTDTQYF. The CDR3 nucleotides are TGTGCCAGCAGCCAACGGGGTCAAATAAGCACAGATACGCAGTATTTT.

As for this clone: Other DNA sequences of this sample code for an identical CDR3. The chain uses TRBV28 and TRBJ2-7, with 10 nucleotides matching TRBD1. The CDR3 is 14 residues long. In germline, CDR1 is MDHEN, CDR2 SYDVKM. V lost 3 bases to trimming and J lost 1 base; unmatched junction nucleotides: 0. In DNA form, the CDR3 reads TGTGCCAGCAGTTTGGACAGGGGGTCCTACGAGCAGTACTTC. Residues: CASSLDRGSYEQYF. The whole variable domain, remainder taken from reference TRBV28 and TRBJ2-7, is DVKVTQSSRYLVKRTGEKVFLECVQDMDHENMFWYRQDPGLGLRLIYFSYDVKMKEKGDIPEGYSVSREKKERFSLILESASTNQTSMYLCASSLDRGSYEQYFGPGTRLTVT.

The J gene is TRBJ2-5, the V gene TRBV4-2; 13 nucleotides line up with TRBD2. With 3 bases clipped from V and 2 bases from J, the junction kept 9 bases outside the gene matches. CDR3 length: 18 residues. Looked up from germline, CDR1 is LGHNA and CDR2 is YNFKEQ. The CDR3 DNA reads TGTGCCAGCAGCCAGACCCTTAGGGGACTAGCGGGACAAGAGACCCAGTACTTC. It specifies CASSQTLRGLAGQETQYF.